The entry below gives a single TCR beta chain sequence along with its context. Methods used by the authors: Researchers report that nucleated cell counts were estimated from reference gene primer amplification. Assay used: immunoSEQ multiplex PCR; TCRdb lists only in-frame clones, some missing. The V and J calls and the clone size are those of that table, but D and trimming were determined from the DNA. The sample records about 310,000 clones, 87% being singletons. This record comes from a study of blood T cell repertoires in COVID-19. Study-wide background: From the United States, Italy and Spain came samples of acute and convalescent COVID-19. The cDNA or gDNA used as material had been derived from T cells, B-cell-depleted T cells, or PBMCs.

This CDR3 has 14 residues. Germline CDR1 reads GTSNPN; CDR2 reads SVGIG (reference sequence). Deletions cut 4 bases from V and 4 bases from J, with 16 bases between. The clonotype comes from a man between 45 and 60 years old with active or convalescent COVID-19. The specimen was peripheral blood. The chain employs TRBV30 and TRBJ1-1; maybe TRBD1 (6 bases). CDR3 residues: CAWTPGGRSTEAFF. The CDR3 nucleotides are TGTGCCTGGACCCCGGGGGGGCGAAGCACTGAAGCTTTCTTT.